These 25 T cell receptor beta chains originate from one sample sequenced in a study of identical twins. Via MiXCR, TCRdb re-called the 5' RACE reads, giving one row per CDR3 protein. The table includes approximately 490,000 distinct CDR3 sequences, about 22% detected once. This same sample was also taken into another study, of yellow fever vaccine responses in identical twins.

Sequencing used CD4+ T cells sorted from blood. Source of these receptors: a woman aged 18-29 years in good health.

The chain carries TRBV20-1 and TRBJ2-7, with 9 bases identical to TRBD1. V trimming: 6 bases; J trimming: 1 base; junction bases outside the gene matches: 7. CDR3 length: 14 residues. Per germline, CDR1 DFQATT and CDR2 SNEGSKA (reference sequence). The CDR3 bases are TGCAGTGCGCCGGGACAGGGATCATCCTACGAGCAGTACTTC. Amino acid sequence: CSAPGQGSSYEQYF.

This clonotype came up many times. The chain links TRBV12-3 or TRBV12-4 to TRBJ2-7, with a tentative D call TRBD1 (6 bases). This CDR3 region has 13 residues. The ends were cut back, 6 bases at V and 6 bases at J, with 15 bases in the middle. As DNA, the CDR3 is TGTGCCAGCAGCAAAACCGGGACAAGCGAGCAGTACGTC. Translation gives CASSKTGTSEQYV.

The rearrangement joins TRBV20-1 to TRBJ2-7, with 8 bases matching TRBD2. Looked up from germline, CDR1 is DFQATT and CDR2 is SNEGSKA (reference sequence). The CDR3 is made up of 14 amino acids. Trimming removed 0 bases from V and 4 bases from J; junction bases left unmatched: 5. CDR3 loop: CSARDPSGGYEQYV. CDR3 DNA: TGCAGTGCTAGAGATCCCAGCGGGGGTTACGAGCAGTACGTC.

This clonotype was counted between two and nine times. The chain is built from TRBV20-1 and TRBJ2-5; TRBD1 is a possible D gene (6 bases). The ends were cut back, 4 bases at V and 5 bases at J, with 17 bases in the middle. The germline CDR1 and CDR2 sequences are DFQATT and SNEGSKA (reference sequence). CDR3 length: 14 amino acids. CDR3 region: CSATRTFQGETQYF. For the CDR3, the DNA is TGCAGTGCTACCCGAACATTTCAGGGGGAGACCCAGTACTTC.

This clonotype was seen a few times. The chain is built from TRBV4-1 and TRBJ2-7; no reliable D call. V dropped 2 bases and J dropped 3 bases, with 17 bases sitting between them. Germline-derived CDR1 and CDR2 are MGHRA and YSYEKL. The CDR3 is 16 residues long. CDR3 nucleotide sequence: TGCGCCAGCAGCCAAAGTACAGTCGGGCCCCTCTACGAGCAGTACTTC. This sequence encodes CASSQSTVGPLYEQYF.

This clonotype showed up just a few times. J is TRBJ2-3 and V is TRBV21-1; TRBD1 is the table's D call and was not checked against the DNA. TRBV21-1 is described as a pseudogene. The CDR3 runs to 17 residues. The CDR3 DNA follows: TGTGCCAGCAGCCCAGGAGGCGGGGGGACTAGCACAGATACGCAGTATTTT. This encodes CASSPGGGGTSTDTQYF.

This clonotype was detected many times. This chain connects TRBV4-1 to TRBJ2-2, with 9 bases identical to TRBD2. CDR3 length: 17 residues. Losses at the gene ends were 6 bases for V and 3 bases for J; bases not matched to a gene: 11. CDR1 and CDR2 from the germline V gene are MGHRA and YSYEKL. CDR3 in amino acids: CASSSLLGLADTGELFF. As DNA, the CDR3 is TGCGCCAGCAGTTCTCTACTGGGACTAGCTGACACCGGGGAGCTGTTTTTT.

This clonotype appeared a few times. This chain joins TRBV5-5 and TRBJ2-3; a possible D gene is TRBD2 (6 bases). Germline values: CDR1 SGHKS, CDR2 YYEKEE (reference sequence). Trimming left V 2 bases short and J 4 bases short, with 8 bases between. CDR3 length: 13 amino acids. CDR3 DNA sequence: TGTGCCAGCAGCTTAACTAGCTCAGATACGCAGTATTTT. It yields the protein CASSLTSSDTQYF.

There are many counts of this clonotype. The junction and the germline gene differ at one end; a read error may be behind it. J is TRBJ1-1 and V is TRBV5-1; D gene uncertain. The germline V gene encodes CDR1 SGHRS and CDR2 YFSETQ. The CDR3 has 13 amino acids. DNA of the CDR3: TGTGCCAGCAGTTCCGGGCTTAACACTGAAGCTTTCTTT. Amino acid sequence: CASSSGLNTEAFF. Combining the CDR3 with reference TRBV5-1 and TRBJ1-1 gives the whole variable domain KAGVTQTPRYLIKTRGQQVTLSCSPISGHRSVSWYQQTPGQGLQFLFEYFSETQRNKGNFPGRFSGRQFSNSRSEMNVSTLELGDSALYLCASSSGLNTEAFFGQGTRLTVV.

The V and J genes are TRBV10-2 and TRBJ2-5; 8 bases are a match to TRBD2. V lost 0 bases, J lost 5 bases, and 5 bases stayed unmatched. Germline CDR1 reads WSHSY; CDR2 reads SAAADI. The CDR3 runs to 15 residues. This CDR3 reads CASSESSGIGETQYF. CDR3 coding DNA: TGCGCCAGCAGTGAGTCTAGCGGGATAGGGGAGACCCAGTACTTC.

The chain carries TRBV29-1 and TRBJ2-1, with 8 nucleotides matching TRBD2. From germline, CDR1 is SQVTM and CDR2 ANQGSEA. The CDR3 is 13 amino acids. V lost 4 bases to trimming and J lost 6 bases; unmatched junction nucleotides: 5. The CDR3 sequence is CSVGSLAGNEQFF. The CDR3 DNA sequence: TGCAGCGTTGGATCGCTAGCGGGCAATGAGCAGTTCTTC.

The rearrangement uses TRBV6-1 and TRBJ1-2; 9 nucleotides match TRBD1. Losses at the gene ends were 6 bases for V and 4 bases for J; bases not matched to a gene: 9. This CDR3 has 15 amino acids. Germline lookup yields CDR1 MNHNS and CDR2 SASEGT. Here the CDR3 reads CASSRGTGRGYGYTF. CDR3 coding DNA: TGTGCCAGCAGCCGCGGGACAGGGAGAGGCTATGGCTACACCTTC.

This clonotype was seen more than once but under ten times. The chain carries TRBV7-8 and TRBJ1-5, with 8 nucleotides matching TRBD1. The junction had 4 bases not matched to a gene; V was cut back by 1 base and J by 5 bases. CDR1 and CDR2 from the germline V gene are SGHVS and FQNEAQ. The CDR3 runs 15 residues. This CDR3 is CASSLGTGQDQPQHF. The DNA for the CDR3 is TGTGCCAGCAGCTTAGGGACAGGGCAAGATCAGCCCCAGCATTTT. Looking up the rest from reference TRBV7-8 and TRBJ1-5 gives the full variable domain: GAGVSQSPRYKVAKRGQDVALRCDPISGHVSLFWYQQALGQGPEFLTYFQNEAQLDKSGLPSDRFFAERPEGSVSTLKIQRTQQEDSAVYLCASSLGTGQDQPQHFGDGTRLSIL.

This clonotype was detected only a few times. This sequence joins TRBV24-1 and TRBJ2-5; 9 nucleotides agree with TRBD1. The CDR3 consists of 14 residues. The V segment lost 4 bases and the J segment 5 bases; nucleotides outside the gene matches: 4. In germline, CDR1 is KGHDR, CDR2 SFDVKD. The chain's CDR3 is CATSDLTGGETQYF. CDR3 nucleotides: TGTGCCACCAGTGACCTGACAGGGGGTGAGACCCAGTACTTC.

The chain recombines TRBV12-3 or TRBV12-4 with TRBJ1-1, with D unresolved. V lost 4 bases, J lost 0 bases, and 9 bases lay in between. The CDR3 runs to 14 residues. The CDR3 nucleotides read TGTGCCAGCAGTTATCCCAAGTTGAACACTGAAGCTTTCTTT. Translated: CASSYPKLNTEAFF.

V usage is TRBV7-9 and J usage is TRBJ2-1; tentative D call: TRBD2 (6 bases). Germline CDR1 SEHNR, CDR2 FQNEAQ (reference sequence). The CDR3 is 15 residues long. V was trimmed by 4 bases and J by 0 bases, leaving 10 bases between them. The CDR3 DNA sequence: TGTGCCAGCAGCTCTAGCGCCTACTCCTACAATGAGCAGTTCTTC. This translates into CASSSSAYSYNEQFF. The variable domain in full, completed from reference TRBV7-9 and TRBJ2-1, reads DTGVSQNPRHKITKRGQNVTFRCDPISEHNRLYWYRQTLGQGPEFLTYFQNEAQLEKSRLLSDRFSAERPKGSFSTLEIQRTEQGDSAMYLCASSSSAYSYNEQFFGPGTRLTVL.

The rearrangement joins TRBV12-3 or TRBV12-4 to TRBJ2-2, with D hard to call. Between the trimmed V and J ends, which lost 5 bases and 5 bases, there was a span of 9 bases. This CDR3 contains 13 residues. For the CDR3, the DNA is TGTGCCAGCAGTAACGGTGTGACCGGGGAGCTGTTTTTT. Translation: CASSNGVTGELFF.

V and J are TRBV2 and TRBJ2-2; 9 bases match TRBD2. The CDR3 is made up of 14 amino acids. CDR1 and CDR2 (germline): SNHLY, FYNNEI. V dropped 9 bases and J dropped 8; count of bases not matched to a gene: 10. CDR3 amino acids: CARNSGSKGGELFF. CDR3 DNA: TGTGCCAGGAATAGCGGGAGCAAGGGTGGGGAGCTGTTTTTT. The complete variable domain, with remaining parts taken from reference TRBV2 and TRBJ2-2, reads EPEVTQTPSHQVTQMGQEVILRCVPISNHLYFYWYRQILGQKVEFLVSFYNNEISEKSEIFDDQFSVERPDGSNFTLKIRSTKLEDSAMYFCARNSGSKGGELFFGEGSRLTVL.

Only a few counts were recorded for this clonotype. CDR3 in DNA: TGTGCCAGCAGCCCTCTAAATTCTTACGAGCAGTACTTC. This encodes CASSPLNSYEQYF. The J gene is TRBJ2-7, the V gene TRBV7-7; D is ambiguous. This CDR3 contains 13 residues. V gave up 5 bases and J gave up 4 bases, with 12 bases separating them. The germline CDR1 and CDR2 sequences are SSHAT and FNYEAQ (reference sequence).

This rearrangement joins TRBV5-1 to TRBJ2-2; perhaps D is TRBD1 or TRBD2 (5 bases each). Germline values: CDR1 SGHRS, CDR2 YFSETQ. V lost 6 bases to trimming and J lost 3 bases, with 15 bases between them. The CDR3 spans 15 residues. CDR3 coding DNA: TGCGCCAGCAATCGTTGGGGGAGTGACACCGGGGAGCTGTTTTTT. Encoded protein: CASNRWGSDTGELFF.

The V call is TRBV6-2 or TRBV6-3, the J call TRBJ2-1; 12 nucleotides align to TRBD2. J lost 7 bases, V lost 4 bases, and 11 bases had no gene match. The CDR3 totals 17 residues. Germline V gene lookup returns CDR1 MNHEY and CDR2 SVGEGT. The CDR3 sequence is CASSFQHSSGRGNEQFF. CDR3 in DNA: TGTGCCAGCAGTTTTCAACACTCTAGCGGGAGGGGAAATGAGCAGTTCTTC.

The chain recombines TRBV10-2 with TRBJ2-5, with a possible D match to TRBD2 (6 bases). The V and J ends lost 6 bases and 5 bases respectively, with 13 bases between them. Germline loops: CDR1 WSHSY, CDR2 SAAADI. The CDR3 sequence is 13 residues long. The CDR3 region is CASSRRRDETQYF. In DNA form, the CDR3 reads TGCGCCAGCAGCCGACGGAGGGACGAGACCCAGTACTTC.

The chain carries TRBV24-1 and TRBJ2-3; D is possibly TRBD2 (5 bases). The germline V gene encodes CDR1 KGHDR and CDR2 SFDVKD. The CDR3 has 13 residues. The V end lost 9 bases, the J end lost 8 bases, and 17 bases lay between the germline ends. The CDR3, as DNA: TGTGCCACCCGGGCTCCGGCCGGACTTACGCAGTATTTT. The encoded protein is CATRAPAGLTQYF.

The gene calls are TRBV5-3 and TRBJ2-5; TRBD2 matches at 9 bases. TRBV5-3 is marked as an open reading frame, function uncertain. The CDR3 runs 16 residues. The trim removed 8 bases at V and 3 bases at J, leaving 14 bases unmatched. The DNA for the CDR3 is TGTGCCAGCGGCCGCAGGCTAGCGGGACTCAAAGAGACCCAGTACTTC. Translation: CASGRRLAGLKETQYF.

This clonotype was counted between two and nine times. The genes are TRBV10-3 and TRBJ2-3; the D gene is possibly TRBD1 (6 bases). This CDR3 has 14 amino acids. Trimming stripped 2 bases from V and 4 bases from J, with 10 bases between. From germline, CDR1 is ENHRY and CDR2 SYGVKD. DNA for the CDR3: TGTGCCATCAGTGAGAGCAGGGGATCAGATACGCAGTATTTT. It is translated as CAISESRGSDTQYF.